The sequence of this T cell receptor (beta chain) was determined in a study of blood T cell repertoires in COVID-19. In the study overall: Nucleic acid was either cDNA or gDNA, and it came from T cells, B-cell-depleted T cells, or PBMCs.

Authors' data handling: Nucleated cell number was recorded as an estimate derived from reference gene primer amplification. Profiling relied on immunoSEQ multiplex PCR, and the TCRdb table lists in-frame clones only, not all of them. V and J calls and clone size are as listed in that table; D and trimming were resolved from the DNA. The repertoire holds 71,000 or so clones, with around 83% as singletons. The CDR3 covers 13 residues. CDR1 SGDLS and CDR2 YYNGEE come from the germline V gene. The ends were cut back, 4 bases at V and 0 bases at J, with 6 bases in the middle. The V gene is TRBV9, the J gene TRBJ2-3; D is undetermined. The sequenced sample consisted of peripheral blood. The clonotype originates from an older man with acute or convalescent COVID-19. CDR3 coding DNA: TGTGCCAGCAGCCCCTCCAGCACAGATACGCAGTATTTT. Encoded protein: CASSPSSTDTQYF.